This paragraph covers one T cell receptor beta chain sequence. The antigen remains undetermined. Germline V gene lookup returns CDR1 MDHEN and CDR2 SYDVKM. The CDR3 covers 13 residues. Trimming took off 6 bases at V and 10 bases at J, with 18 bases between the two ends. Nonneoplastic adjacent lung devoid of atypia was obtained no less than 2 cm from the tumor margin. The data originate from a study of T cells in localized non-small cell lung cancer. The protocol was immunoSEQ multiplex PCR, while the TCRdb copy is restricted to in-frame clones and leaves out a portion. The sample shows about 2,800 clones, more than 25% of them seen only once. Study-wide findings and caveats: Uninvolved adjacent lung showed higher T cell clonality than tumor. Turning up in adjacent lung were a median approximately 60 of the top 100 tumor clones.

The input for sequencing was normal lung tissue next to the tumor, taken before any cancer treatment. This TCR came from a male donor older than 55 with stage II lung adenocarcinoma. The chain recombines TRBV28 with TRBJ1-1; unclear D gene. The CDR3 DNA is TGTGCCAGCAGAATCCCTGGACGGATGGGAGCTTTCTTT. This encodes CASRIPGRMGAFF.